This T cell receptor (beta chain) stems from a study of T cell responses to AZD1222 COVID-19 vaccine. Using immunoSEQ multiplex PCR, the repertoire was profiled, and TCRdb retains in-frame clones only, with some absent. The sample has some 80,000 clones, 90% to 95% seen once. Trimming took 5 bases from V and 3 from J; bases not matched to a gene: 3. The CDR3 runs 13 residues. In the case of this clone: Antigen: not known.

General study results and limits: Of spike-specific TCRs, nearly half reportedly target regions left unmutated in variants. Spike was spanned by vaccine-associated CD4 TCRs, which were dominant at 160-218 and 743-854. Donors were mostly white British, more females; clonal diversity possibly underestimated.

The V call is TRBV12-3 or TRBV12-4, the J call TRBJ1-2; 7 bases align to TRBD1. The material was peripheral blood, obtained on day 0 of AZD1222 vaccination. The TCR originated in an adult in good health. CDR3 residues: CASSLGTDYGYTF. The CDR3 DNA follows: TGTGCCAGCAGTCTCGGGACAGACTATGGCTACACCTTC.